This T cell receptor beta chain was sequenced in a study of blood T cell repertoires in COVID-19. Original analysis: Estimation of nucleated cell counts relied on the amplification of reference gene primers. Data came from immunoSEQ multiplex PCR; TCRdb stores just in-frame clones and leaves some out. V, J and clone size were drawn from that table, and D and trimming were deduced from the DNA. The data show about 190,000 clones, 75% to 80% seen once. The CDR3 totals 14 residues. Germline V lookup: CDR1 SGDLS, CDR2 YYNGEE. The V segment lost 3 bases and the J segment 5 bases; nucleotides outside the gene matches: 3.

The rearrangement uses TRBV9 and TRBJ1-2, with 11 nucleotides matching TRBD1. The sequenced material came from peripheral blood. The sequence was obtained from an older woman with acute or convalescent COVID-19. The CDR3 reads CASSGDRGGYGYTF. The CDR3 DNA follows: TGTGCCAGCAGCGGGGACAGGGGGGGATATGGCTACACCTTC.